This T cell receptor (beta chain) is drawn from a study of blood T cell repertoires in COVID-19. Study-wide context: Samples representing acute and convalescent COVID-19 were sourced from the United States, Italy and Spain.

Germline-derived CDR1 and CDR2 are DFQATT and SNEGSKA (reference sequence). Trimming pared 2 bases from V and 16 bases from J, leaving 15 bases between. CDR3 size: 11 residues. Individuals drawn from around 24 US areas were roughly 18 to 95 years old. Assignment of participants to cohorts was predicated upon participant-reported clinical history. In the original processing: Reference gene primers were amplified, and this amplification served to estimate nucleated cell counts. TCRdb's table, derived via immunoSEQ multiplex PCR, lists solely in-frame clones and lacks some. V and J calls and clone size follow that table, whereas D and trimming were derived from the DNA. Of some 300,000 clones in the sample, roughly nine tenths were seen once.

Material for sequencing was PBMCs or T cells enriched from blood (not recorded which). This chain links TRBV20-1 with TRBJ2-1; TRBD2 might be the D (5 bases). The TCR sequence derives from a woman between 25 and 40 years old who had recovered from COVID-19. The CDR3 nucleotides are TGCAGTGCTAGAACTCGGGGTAGCTACTTCTTC. Amino acid sequence: CSARTRGSYFF.